A single sample gave rise to the 14 T cell receptor beta chains below, sequenced in a study of blood T cell repertoires in COVID-19. Profiling relied on immunoSEQ multiplex PCR, and the TCRdb table lists in-frame clones only, not all of them. The sample has hundreds of thousands of clones; around 90% are singletons. Sequencing was performed on PBMCs or T cells enriched from blood (not recorded which). The receptors were sampled from an older woman in a cohort exposed to, infected with or recovered from COVID-19 (not recorded which).

This clone was seen only once. CDR3 loop: CASSSTGGNEQFF. For the CDR3, the DNA is TGTGCCAGCAGCTCCACTGGAGGCAATGAGCAGTTCTTC. This chain uses TRBV3-1 (or the pseudogene TRBV3-2) with TRBJ2-1; TRBD2 is a possible D gene (5 bases). Trimming pared 5 bases from V and 6 bases from J, leaving 11 bases between. Germline V CDR1 and CDR2: LGHDT, YNNKEL (reference sequence). The CDR3 extends over 13 amino acids.

The rearrangement uses TRBV7-2 and TRBJ2-5, with D maybe TRBD1 (6 bases). The CDR3 runs to 13 residues. Germline V lookup: CDR1 SGHTA, CDR2 FQGNSA. V lost 4 bases, J lost 3 bases, and 9 bases lay in between. This chain's CDR3 is CASSSTGKETQYF. CDR3 sequence (DNA): TGTGCCAGCAGCTCTACAGGGAAAGAGACCCAGTACTTC.

The chain employs TRBV18 and TRBJ2-1; D is possibly TRBD2 (5 bases). The CDR3 covers 15 residues. V lost 6 bases to trimming and J lost 0 bases, with 12 bases between them. Germline CDR1 is KGHSH and CDR2 is LQKENI. DNA of the CDR3: TGTGCCAGCTCCCCTCTAAGCGGCTCCTACAATGAGCAGTTCTTC. This translates into CASSPLSGSYNEQFF.

This sequence joins TRBV2 and TRBJ2-7; 8 bases are shared with TRBD1. Per the germline V gene, CDR1 is SNHLY and CDR2 is FYNNEI. The V gene end was trimmed by 8 bases and the J gene end by 3 bases; junction bases not matched to a gene: 6. CDR3 length equals 13 residues. The CDR3 reads CASSGQGVYEQYF. Written as DNA, the CDR3 is TGTGCCAGCTCCGGACAGGGAGTCTACGAGCAGTACTTC.

The chain is built from TRBV5-1 and TRBJ2-7; 10 bases are shared with TRBD2. Germline-derived CDR1 and CDR2 are SGHRS and YFSETQ. J gave up 3 bases and V 4 bases, and 10 bases lay outside the gene matches. This CDR3 has 16 residues. The CDR3 region has the DNA TGCGCCAGCAGCCGAATGGGATGGACTAGCGGCTACGAGCAGTACTTC. Its translation: CASSRMGWTSGYEQYF.

The rearrangement links TRBV7-9 to TRBJ1-1; D perhaps matches TRBD1 (5 bases). V lost 5 bases and J lost 1, with 8 bases in between. In germline, CDR1 is SEHNR, CDR2 FQNEAQ (reference sequence). This CDR3 contains 13 residues. The chain's CDR3 is CASSVQGNTEAFF. The DNA of the CDR3 is TGTGCCAGCAGCGTCCAGGGGAACACTGAAGCTTTCTTT. The full variable domain, its missing parts supplied by reference TRBV7-9 and TRBJ1-1, is DTGVSQNPRHKITKRGQNVTFRCDPISEHNRLYWYRQTLGQGPEFLTYFQNEAQLEKSRLLSDRFSAERPKGSFSTLEIQRTEQGDSAMYLCASSVQGNTEAFFGQGTRLTVV.

The CDR3 spells CASSLPGQNTEAFF. The CDR3 DNA reads as TGTGCCAGCAGCCTACCGGGACAGAACACTGAAGCTTTCTTT. The genes are TRBV4-2 and TRBJ1-1, with D perhaps matching TRBD1 (6 bases). The CDR3 runs 14 residues. V lost 4 bases and J 1 base, leaving 10 bases between the germline ends. Per the germline V gene, CDR1 is LGHNA and CDR2 is YNFKEQ.

V gene TRBV18 combines with J gene TRBJ2-1; a possible D gene is TRBD1 (5 bases). The CDR3 consists of 15 residues. Germline V gene lookup returns CDR1 KGHSH and CDR2 LQKENI. The V and J ends lost 3 bases and 8 bases respectively, with 17 bases between them. In nucleotides, the CDR3 is TGTGCCAGCTCACCTCCAGGGTCGGTTGGCGATGAGCAGTTCTTC. Translation: CASSPPGSVGDEQFF.

This clone was counted between two and nine times. The germline gene is not matched at one end of the junction; a read error may be the cause. V and J are TRBV7-7 and TRBJ2-1, with D possibly being TRBD2 (6 bases). Per the germline V gene, CDR1 is SSHAT and CDR2 is FNYEAQ (reference sequence). The CDR3 spans 13 residues. CDR3 in DNA: TGTGCTAGCAGCTTAACTACCGGGACTCGGCAGTTCTTC. Its translation is CASSLTTGTRQFF.

The V call is TRBV29-1, the J call TRBJ2-7; 9 bases fit TRBD2. Per germline, CDR1 SQVTM and CDR2 ANQGSEA. The CDR3 sequence is 14 residues long. Trimming removed 7 bases from V and 2 bases from J; junction bases left unmatched: 9. This CDR3 reads CSGFSGSSPYEQYF. The CDR3 nucleotides read TGCAGCGGATTTAGCGGGAGCTCCCCCTACGAGCAGTACTTC.

The rearrangement links TRBV19 to TRBJ1-6, with 8 bases aligning to TRBD1. Germline V gives CDR1 LNHDA, CDR2 SQIVND (reference sequence). The V gene end was trimmed by 3 bases and the J gene end by 6 bases; junction bases not matched to a gene: 10. The CDR3 is 17 amino acids. The CDR3 DNA is TGTGCCAGTAGTATCACATCTAGCGGACAGGGTAATTCACCCCTCCACTTT. The encoded protein is CASSITSSGQGNSPLHF. The whole variable domain, filled in from reference TRBV19 and TRBJ1-6, reads DGGITQSPKYLFRKEGQNVTLSCEQNLNHDAMYWYRQDPGQGLRLIYYSQIVNDFQKGDIAEGYSVSREKKESFPLTVTSAQKNPTAFYLCASSITSSGQGNSPLHFGNGTRLTVT.

This clone was picked up one time. The gene calls are TRBV30 and TRBJ2-1; 11 nucleotides line up with TRBD2. This CDR3 is built from 16 residues. The V segment lost 3 bases and the J segment 6 bases; nucleotides outside the gene matches: 10. Germline lookup yields CDR1 GTSNPN and CDR2 SVGIG (reference sequence). The CDR3 reads CAWSLIAGGPGNEQFF. In DNA form, the CDR3 reads TGTGCCTGGAGCCTCATAGCGGGAGGGCCGGGCAATGAGCAGTTCTTC.

The chain employs TRBV28 and TRBJ2-7, with D maybe TRBD2 (6 bases). The CDR3 covers 16 residues. Trimming removed 1 base from V and 0 bases from J, with 13 bases in between. CDR1 is MDHEN, CDR2 SYDVKM, per germline. In DNA form, the CDR3 reads TGTGCCAGCAGTTTATCCGGGACTTCTAGCTCCTACGAGCAGTACTTC. Protein sequence: CASSLSGTSSSYEQYF.

The chain carries TRBV6-1 and TRBJ2-3, with 12 bases fitting TRBD2. The CDR3 is 16 residues long. The germline CDR1 and CDR2 sequences are MNHNS and SASEGT. Trimming cost V 4 bases and J 1 base; bases outside gene matches: 3. The chain's CDR3 is CASSGLAGEGTDTQYF. CDR3 sequence (DNA): TGTGCCAGCAGTGGACTAGCGGGAGAGGGCACAGATACGCAGTATTTT.